Shown below are 24 T cell receptor beta chains from a single sample sequenced in a study of T cells expressing NK-cell markers. TCRdb re-called the 5' RACE reads and shows each CDR3 protein once, DNA omitted. The sample holds roughly 350,000 distinct CDR3 sequences. Sample: blood T cells: a sorted CD56 or NKG2C T cell subset, CD4+ or CD8+ T cells, or bulk PBMC T cells (not recorded which). The receptor source for this set is a man aged 18-69 years in good health.

The gene calls are TRBV5-1 and TRBJ2-7. The CDR3 covers 15 residues. CDR1 is SGHRS, CDR2 YFSETQ, per germline. The chain's CDR3 is CASSLGVGQTYEQYF.

This sequence joins TRBV28 and TRBJ2-5; without DNA, the TCRdb call of TRBD2 cannot be checked. CDR1 is MDHEN and CDR2 is SYDVKM in the germline V gene. The CDR3 loop spans 15 amino acids. The CDR3 loop is CASSSPGLAQETQYF.

CDR3 residues: CASSEPRGSEAFF. The rearrangement links TRBV25-1 to TRBJ1-1; TCRdb returns TRBD1, unconfirmable since there is no DNA. The germline gives CDR1 MGHDK, CDR2 SYGVNS. The CDR3 extends over 13 amino acids.

J is TRBJ2-3 and V is TRBV5-1; TCRdb designates TRBD2, a call that cannot be tested without DNA. The CDR3 contains 16 residues. The germline CDR1 and CDR2 sequences are SGHRS and YFSETQ. The CDR3 loop reads CASSTGTLPNTDTQYF.

The rearrangement links TRBV21-1 to TRBJ1-1; TCRdb reports TRBD1, a call that lacks DNA to check it against. TRBV21-1 is an annotated pseudogene. The CDR3 is 16 amino acids. CDR3 in amino acids: CASSKGSRGRDTEAFF.

CDR3 amino acids: CASSNRTGAEAFF. V and J are TRBV7-9 and TRBJ1-1. CDR1 SEHNR and CDR2 FQNEAQ come from the germline V gene (reference sequence). The CDR3 is made up of 13 amino acids.

This chain links TRBV6-1 with TRBJ2-7; TCRdb returns TRBD1, unconfirmable since there is no DNA. Germline CDR1 MNHNS, CDR2 SASEGT. This CDR3 region has 12 residues. CDR3 loop: CASSATGYEQYF.

The CDR3 reads CASSSRPLGNQETQYF. The chain carries TRBV6-2 or TRBV6-3 and TRBJ2-5; the TCRdb call, TRBD1, lacks DNA for checking. Germline lookup yields CDR1 MNHEY and CDR2 SVGEGT. This CDR3 is 16 amino acids long.

The rearrangement uses TRBV6-5 and TRBJ2-3; TCRdb reports TRBD1, a call that lacks DNA to check it against. The germline gives CDR1 MNHEY, CDR2 SVGAGI. The CDR3 consists of 15 residues. CDR3 in amino acids: CASSYSGTSADTQYF.

The chain uses TRBV5-1 and TRBJ1-1. Germline V gene data show CDR1 as SGHRS and CDR2 as YFSETQ. The CDR3 has 17 amino acids. CDR3: CASSPRAGRLLDTEAFF.

The chain has TRBV5-1 and TRBJ2-1; lacking DNA, the TRBD1 call made by TCRdb goes unchecked. The CDR3 spans 16 residues. Per the germline V gene, CDR1 is SGHRS and CDR2 is YFSETQ. The CDR3 loop is CASSPPTGGAYNEQFF.

The V call is TRBV5-1, the J call TRBJ2-3; TCRdb designates TRBD1, a call that cannot be tested without DNA. CDR1 and CDR2 (germline): SGHRS, YFSETQ. The CDR3 has 15 amino acids. The chain's CDR3 is CASSFKGADTDTQYF.

V is TRBV5-5 and J is TRBJ2-1; no DNA is available, so the TRBD2 call from TCRdb remains unchecked. This CDR3 spans 15 amino acids. From germline, CDR1 is SGHKS and CDR2 YYEKEE (reference sequence). The CDR3 is CASSLLGTSHNEQFF.

The chain has TRBV2 and TRBJ2-4; TCRdb's D call of TRBD2 is untestable without DNA. The CDR3 is made up of 15 amino acids. Germline V gene data show CDR1 as SNHLY and CDR2 as FYNNEI. CDR3 amino acids: CASRWEASGGGGKYF.

V usage is TRBV18 and J usage is TRBJ1-2; TCRdb's D gene call, TRBD1, goes unchecked for lack of DNA. Germline CDR1 and CDR2: KGHSH and LQKENI. This CDR3 is built from 15 residues. The CDR3 region is CASSPGRQEGYGYTF.

The gene calls are TRBV11-2 and TRBJ2-5; checking the TCRdb D call of TRBD1 is not possible without DNA. The CDR3 runs to 16 residues. The V gene's germline CDR1 is SGHAT and CDR2 FQNNGV. The CDR3 loop reads CASSPPEGGAGKTQYF.

The chain has TRBV12-3 or TRBV12-4 and TRBJ1-1. CDR3 length: 14 amino acids. This CDR3 is CASTLGQENTEAFF.

This rearrangement joins TRBV25-1 to TRBJ1-6; checking the TCRdb D call of TRBD1 is not possible without DNA. The CDR3 has 13 amino acids. Germline CDR1 MGHDK, CDR2 SYGVNS. Here the CDR3 reads CASKGQGASPLHF.

The chain has TRBV12-3 or TRBV12-4 and TRBJ1-1; the D call of TRBD1 rests on TCRdb alone, since no DNA is present to check it. CDR3 length equals 15 residues. The CDR3 region is CASSSHGGVNTEAFF.

The chain links TRBV12-3 or TRBV12-4 to TRBJ2-2. The CDR3 runs 15 residues. CDR3 sequence reads: CASSFFSGNTGELFF.

The chain combines TRBV28 with TRBJ1-3; lacking DNA, the TRBD1 call made by TCRdb goes unchecked. Germline values: CDR1 MDHEN, CDR2 SYDVKM. This CDR3 is 14 amino acids long. CDR3 sequence reads: CASRRNRGKNTIYF. The whole variable domain, filled in from reference TRBV28 and TRBJ1-3, reads DVKVTQSSRYLVKRTGEKVFLECVQDMDHENMFWYRQDPGLGLRLIYFSYDVKMKEKGDIPEGYSVSREKKERFSLILESASTNQTSMYLCASRRNRGKNTIYFGEGSWLTVV.

The chain combines TRBV5-1 with TRBJ2-7; TCRdb's D call of TRBD1 is untestable without DNA. The CDR3 is 15 residues long. Germline V gives CDR1 SGHRS, CDR2 YFSETQ. CDR3 region: CASSLGGDVSYEQYF.

This chain joins TRBV10-2 and TRBJ2-1. The germline V gene has CDR1 WSHSY and CDR2 SAAADI. There are 13 residues in the CDR3. The CDR3 spells CASRDSPYNEQFF.

J is TRBJ1-1 and V is TRBV28; TCRdb's D call, TRBD1, is unchecked because there is no DNA. Germline assignment: CDR1 MDHEN and CDR2 SYDVKM. This CDR3 region has 15 residues. The CDR3 protein is CASSSPAAGSTEAFF.